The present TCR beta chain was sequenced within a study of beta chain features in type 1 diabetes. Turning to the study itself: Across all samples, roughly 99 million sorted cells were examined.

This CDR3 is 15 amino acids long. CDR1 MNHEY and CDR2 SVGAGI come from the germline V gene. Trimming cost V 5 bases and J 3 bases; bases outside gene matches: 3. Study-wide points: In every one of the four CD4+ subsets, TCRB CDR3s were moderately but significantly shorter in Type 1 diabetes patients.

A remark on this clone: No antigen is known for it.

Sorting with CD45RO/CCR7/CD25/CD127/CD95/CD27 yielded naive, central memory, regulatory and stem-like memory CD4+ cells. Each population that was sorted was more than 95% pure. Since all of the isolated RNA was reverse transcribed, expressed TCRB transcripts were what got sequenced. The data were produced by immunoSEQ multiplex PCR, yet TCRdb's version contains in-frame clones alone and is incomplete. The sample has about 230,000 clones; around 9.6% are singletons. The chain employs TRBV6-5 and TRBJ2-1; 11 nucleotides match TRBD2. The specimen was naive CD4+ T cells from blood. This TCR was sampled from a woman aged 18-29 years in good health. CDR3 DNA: TGTGCCAGCAGTGGAGGACTAGCGGGCTACAATGAGCAGTTCTTC. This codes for CASSGGLAGYNEQFF.